This record concerns one T cell receptor beta chain sequence. All of the donors were given nivolumab, ipilimumab, aspirin, low-dose cyclophosphamide and low-dose radiotherapy as part of RACIN, a single-arm trial. Those eligible were patients bearing advanced solid tumors lacking tumor-infiltrating lymphocytes. Covering alpha and beta chains, TRAV- and TRBV-specific primers were used for the first-strand cDNA. The authors amplified TCRs for approximately 18 PCR cycles with a constant-region primer and a V-primer adapter. One entry per CDR3 protein results from TCRdb running MiXCR on the reads. The repertoire consists of 10,000 to 15,000 distinct CDR3 sequences, with 60% occurring once and the leading ten covering less than 10%. This entry is derived from a study of low-dose radiotherapy and immunotherapy resistance in tumors. As for the study in general: The study gave Cohort 2 1 Gy per fraction every two weeks, totaling 13 Gy over 26 weeks.

The clonotype was recovered from a human donor with advanced metastatic prostate, ovarian, gallbladder or colorectal cancer (not recorded which). This table probably holds off-target reads from a library built for another chain.

CDR3 coding DNA: TGCGCCAGCAGCCAAGCGGCGGGTAGCTATAATTCACCCCTCCACTTT. Its translation: CASSQAAGSYNSPLHF. The rearrangement links TRBV4-3 to TRBJ1-6; D unresolved. This CDR3 has 16 amino acids. With 1 base removed from V and 3 bases from J, the gap between germline ends came to 10 bases. Germline V lookup: CDR1 LGHNA, CDR2 YSLEER.